These T cell receptor beta chains were read from a single sample in a study of blood T cell repertoires in COVID-19. TCRdb's table, derived via immunoSEQ multiplex PCR, lists solely in-frame clones and lacks some. Of 130,000 to 150,000 clones listed, 84% were seen once; the top ten hold almost 6%. The specimen was PBMCs or T cells enriched from blood (not recorded which). The receptors come from a woman aged 50 to 60 who had been exposed to COVID-19. CDR3s leave out the opening cysteine and the closing phenylalanine or tryptophan. D genes are given only for firm matches. Only part of the rows carry a size: once, few, many, or a class if the clone is expanded.

v_call: TRBV7-2; j_call: TRBJ2-5; d_call: TRBD2; clone_size: .; cdr3_aa: ASSPGFGLAGGRKTQY
v_call: TRBV27; j_call: TRBJ2-3; d_call: TRBD2; clone_size: .; cdr3_aa: ASSRSGGLTDTQY
v_call: TRBV27; j_call: TRBJ2-1; d_call: TRBD1; clone_size: .; cdr3_aa: ASSQTGTGRDEQF
v_call: TRBV20-1; j_call: TRBJ1-2; d_call: .; clone_size: .; cdr3_aa: SASSKYGYT
v_call: TRBV7-8; j_call: TRBJ1-2; d_call: .; clone_size: .; cdr3_aa: ASSPRQVRNYGYT
v_call: TRBV7-8; j_call: TRBJ2-7; d_call: TRBD2; clone_size: once; cdr3_aa: ASSSHGTSGPSSYEQY
v_call: TRBV19; j_call: TRBJ1-3; d_call: TRBD1; clone_size: .; cdr3_aa: ASSASGTGGNTIY
v_call: TRBV6-5; j_call: TRBJ1-5; d_call: .; clone_size: .; cdr3_aa: ASRAEGSNQPQH
v_call: TRBV6-5; j_call: TRBJ2-7; d_call: TRBD2; clone_size: .; cdr3_aa: ASSYSSGRTYEQY
v_call: TRBV30; j_call: TRBJ1-6; d_call: .; clone_size: .; cdr3_aa: AWSVPGNSANSPLH
v_call: TRBV27; j_call: TRBJ2-1; d_call: TRBD2; clone_size: .; cdr3_aa: ASSDLGLAVYNEQF
v_call: TRBV7-3; j_call: TRBJ2-7; d_call: .; clone_size: .; cdr3_aa: ASSLGRLREQY
v_call: TRBV19; j_call: TRBJ2-3; d_call: .; clone_size: .; cdr3_aa: ASSIGGGVGLTDTQY
v_call: TRBV12-3/TRBV12-4; j_call: TRBJ1-2; d_call: .; clone_size: .; cdr3_aa: ASSLGHEGYT
v_call: TRBV7-2; j_call: TRBJ1-4; d_call: .; clone_size: .; cdr3_aa: ASSPTKKKLF
v_call: TRBV7-2; j_call: TRBJ2-3; d_call: .; clone_size: .; cdr3_aa: ASSSLANTDTQY
v_call: TRBV4-3; j_call: TRBJ2-3; d_call: TRBD2; clone_size: .; cdr3_aa: ASSQGWSGGPYTQY
v_call: TRBV12-5; j_call: TRBJ2-1; d_call: TRBD1; clone_size: .; cdr3_aa: ASARPYRGSYNEQF
v_call: TRBV5-1; j_call: TRBJ2-2; d_call: TRBD1; clone_size: .; cdr3_aa: ASSRFGIGQGSTGELF
v_call: TRBV9; j_call: TRBJ2-5; d_call: TRBD2; clone_size: .; cdr3_aa: ASSGGGLTQETQY
v_call: TRBV6-2/TRBV6-3; j_call: TRBJ2-2; d_call: .; clone_size: .; cdr3_aa: ASSPPRGLNGAGELF
v_call: TRBV29-1; j_call: TRBJ1-1; d_call: .; clone_size: .; cdr3_aa: SVEGQGTTEAF
v_call: TRBV3-1/TRBV3-2; j_call: TRBJ2-2; d_call: .; clone_size: .; cdr3_aa: ASSPRLF
v_call: TRBV5-4; j_call: TRBJ1-1; d_call: TRBD1; clone_size: .; cdr3_aa: ASRLGGQTTEAF
v_call: TRBV7-9; j_call: TRBJ1-2; d_call: .; clone_size: .; cdr3_aa: ASSPGRGVGYT
v_call: TRBV6-1; j_call: TRBJ2-7; d_call: TRBD2; clone_size: once; cdr3_aa: ASSEEASGSYEQY
v_call: TRBV7-9; j_call: TRBJ2-1; d_call: .; clone_size: .; cdr3_aa: ASSQVYNEQF
v_call: TRBV19; j_call: TRBJ1-5; d_call: TRBD1; clone_size: .; cdr3_aa: ASSINRDRNQPQH
v_call: TRBV12-3/TRBV12-4; j_call: TRBJ2-5; d_call: .; clone_size: .; cdr3_aa: ASAAGAGETQY
v_call: TRBV15; j_call: TRBJ2-7; d_call: .; clone_size: .; cdr3_aa: ATSLRTGNYEQY
v_call: TRBV4-2; j_call: TRBJ1-2; d_call: TRBD1; clone_size: .; cdr3_aa: ASSPATGGDYGYT